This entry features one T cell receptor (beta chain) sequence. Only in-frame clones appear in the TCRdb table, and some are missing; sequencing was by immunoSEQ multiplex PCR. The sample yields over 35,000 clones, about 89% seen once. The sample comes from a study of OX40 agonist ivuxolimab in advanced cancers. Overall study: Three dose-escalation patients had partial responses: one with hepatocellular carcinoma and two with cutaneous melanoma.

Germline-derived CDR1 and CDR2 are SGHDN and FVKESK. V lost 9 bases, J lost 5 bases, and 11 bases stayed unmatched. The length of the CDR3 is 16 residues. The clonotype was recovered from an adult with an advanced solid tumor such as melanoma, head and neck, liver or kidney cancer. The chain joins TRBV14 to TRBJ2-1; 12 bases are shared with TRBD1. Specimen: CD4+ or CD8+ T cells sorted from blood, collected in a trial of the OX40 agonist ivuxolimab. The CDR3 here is CASGTGGASWDNEQFF. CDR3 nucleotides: TGTGCCAGTGGGACAGGGGGCGCATCGTGGGACAATGAGCAGTTCTTC. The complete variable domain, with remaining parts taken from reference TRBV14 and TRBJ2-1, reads EAGVTQFPSHSVIEKGQTVTLRCDPISGHDNLYWYRRVMGKEIKFLLHFVKESKQDESGMPNNRFLAERTGGTYSTLKVQPAELEDSGVYFCASGTGGASWDNEQFFGPGTRLTVL.